Listed below are T cell receptor beta chains from one sample, sequenced in a study of shared clonotypes between healthy human individuals. TCRdb keeps only in-frame clones here, not all; method: immunoSEQ multiplex PCR. The sample carries under 2,000,000 clones, over 85% recorded once. Sequenced sample: naive CD8+ T cells sorted from blood. The origin of the receptors is a man aged 18 to 29 in good health. Both conserved end residues are part of each CDR3. The D gene is left open where the match is weak. A row's size may be missing; if present it is once, few, many or a size class.

J gene: TRBJ2-1
clone size: -
V gene: TRBV5-4
D gene: -
CDR3 protein: CASSSGHNEQFF
CDR3 DNA: TGTGCCAGCAGCTCTGGACACAATGAGCAGTTCTTC

J gene: TRBJ2-3
clone size: -
V gene: TRBV6-6
D gene: -
CDR3 protein: CASSYLGVNTDTQYF
CDR3 DNA: TGTGCCAGCAGTTACTTGGGGGTTAACACAGATACGCAGTATTTT

J gene: TRBJ2-7
clone size: -
V gene: TRBV4-1
D gene: TRBD2
CDR3 protein: CASSHPGTSGNLYEQYF
CDR3 DNA: TGCGCCAGCAGCCACCCGGGGACTAGCGGGAACCTCTACGAGCAGTACTTC

J gene: TRBJ2-5
clone size: -
V gene: TRBV6-1
D gene: -
CDR3 protein: CASSEAGAQETQYF
CDR3 DNA: TGTGCCAGCAGTGAGGCAGGGGCTCAAGAGACCCAGTACTTC

J gene: TRBJ1-2
clone size: -
V gene: TRBV7-8
D gene: -
CDR3 protein: CASSPTAGKVLGNGYTF
CDR3 DNA: TGTGCCAGCAGCCCTACGGCAGGGAAGGTTTTAGGGAATGGCTACACCTTC

J gene: TRBJ1-1
clone size: -
V gene: TRBV2
D gene: -
CDR3 protein: CASSENSPLTEAFF
CDR3 DNA: TGTGCCAGCAGTGAAAACAGCCCCCTCACTGAAGCTTTCTTT

J gene: TRBJ2-7
clone size: -
V gene: TRBV28
D gene: -
CDR3 protein: CASSLVTLAYEQYF
CDR3 DNA: TGTGCCAGCAGTTTAGTGACCCTAGCCTACGAGCAGTACTTC

J gene: TRBJ1-2
clone size: -
V gene: TRBV2
D gene: -
CDR3 protein: CASSKEGEGAGGARGYTF
CDR3 DNA: TGTGCCAGCAGTAAAGAGGGGGAGGGAGCAGGTGGCGCAAGGGGCTACACCTTC

J gene: TRBJ2-7
clone size: -
V gene: TRBV5-1
D gene: TRBD1
CDR3 protein: CASSPLDRTYEQYF
CDR3 DNA: TGCGCCAGCAGCCCCTTGGACAGGACCTACGAGCAGTACTTC

J gene: TRBJ1-2
clone size: -
V gene: TRBV4-1
D gene: -
CDR3 protein: CASSQEGVGYTF
CDR3 DNA: TGCGCCAGCAGCCAAGAGGGGGTCGGCTACACCTTC

J gene: TRBJ2-7
clone size: -
V gene: TRBV13
D gene: -
CDR3 protein: CASSLGPAYEQYF
CDR3 DNA: TGTGCCAGCAGCTTAGGGCCCGCCTACGAGCAGTACTTC

J gene: TRBJ2-1
clone size: -
V gene: TRBV6-5
D gene: TRBD2
CDR3 protein: CASSPGLGSNEQFF
CDR3 DNA: TGTGCCAGCAGCCCTGGACTAGGTTCGAATGAGCAGTTCTTC

J gene: TRBJ2-7
clone size: -
V gene: TRBV7-9
D gene: -
CDR3 protein: CASSFPGETYEQYF
CDR3 DNA: TGTGCCAGCAGCTTTCCGGGAGAAACCTACGAGCAGTACTTC

J gene: TRBJ2-6
clone size: once
V gene: TRBV10-3
D gene: -
CDR3 protein: CAITDSPPSGANVLTF
CDR3 DNA: TGTGCCATCACTGACAGCCCACCCTCTGGGGCCAACGTCCTGACTTTC

J gene: TRBJ2-5
clone size: -
V gene: TRBV10-3
D gene: TRBD1
CDR3 protein: CAISALDRDQETQYF
CDR3 DNA: TGTGCCATCAGTGCCCTGGACAGGGACCAAGAGACCCAGTACTTC

J gene: TRBJ2-1
clone size: -
V gene: TRBV5-4
D gene: TRBD2
CDR3 protein: CASSGDYPNEQFF
CDR3 DNA: TGTGCCAGCAGCGGGGACTATCCCAATGAGCAGTTCTTC

J gene: TRBJ2-7
clone size: -
V gene: TRBV25-1
D gene: -
CDR3 protein: CASSEPRPPYEQYF
CDR3 DNA: TGTGCCAGCAGTGAACCCAGGCCCCCCTACGAGCAGTACTTC

J gene: TRBJ2-1
clone size: -
V gene: TRBV2
D gene: TRBD2
CDR3 protein: CASSTTSAYNEQFF
CDR3 DNA: TGTGCCAGCAGTACGACTAGCGCCTACAATGAGCAGTTCTTC

J gene: TRBJ2-5
clone size: -
V gene: TRBV7-8
D gene: -
CDR3 protein: CASSFYPGEETQYF
CDR3 DNA: TGTGCCAGCAGCTTCTACCCGGGGGAAGAGACCCAGTACTTC

J gene: TRBJ2-2
clone size: -
V gene: TRBV6-5
D gene: -
CDR3 protein: CASSYSIGAGELFF
CDR3 DNA: TGTGCCAGCAGTTACTCGATAGGGGCCGGGGAGCTGTTTTTT

J gene: TRBJ1-2
clone size: -
V gene: TRBV6-1
D gene: TRBD1
CDR3 protein: CASSVEGGPVNYGYTF
CDR3 DNA: TGTGCCAGCAGTGTAGAAGGGGGCCCCGTAAACTATGGCTACACCTTC

J gene: TRBJ2-7
clone size: -
V gene: TRBV4-1
D gene: -
CDR3 protein: CASSQDLTAYEQYF
CDR3 DNA: TGCGCCAGCAGCCAAGACTTAACAGCCTACGAGCAGTACTTC

J gene: TRBJ2-5
clone size: -
V gene: TRBV4-3
D gene: TRBD1
CDR3 protein: CASSPGQGQQETQYF
CDR3 DNA: TGCGCCAGCAGCCCCGGACAGGGACAACAAGAGACCCAGTACTTC